Sequencing of this T cell receptor (beta chain) was carried out in a study of Ad26.COV2.S vaccination and SARS-CoV-2 variants. This clone was seen once. Germline CDR1 and CDR2: MNHEY and SVGAGI. Trimming cost V 2 bases and J 3 bases, with 11 bases left between them. CDR3 length: 14 residues. Treatment defined: approximately 18 received Ad26.COV2.S at low or high dose, single or two shots; several received placebo; per-sample allocation not given. Sampling was performed 63 days after the first vaccine or placebo injection. Some clones are missing from TCRdb's copy, which holds only in-frame ones; the method was immunoSEQ multiplex PCR. The profile covers a few hundred thousand clones, with under 90% appearing a single time and 7.4% taken by the ten largest.

This sequence originates from a person aged 18-60 years who received the Ad26.COV2.S COVID-19 vaccine or a placebo. The rearrangement uses TRBV6-5 and TRBJ2-7; possibly TRBD1 or TRBD2 for D (5 bases each). Sample: peripheral blood, taken in a trial of Ad26.COV2.S vaccine versus placebo. CDR3: CASSYRDRYYEQYF. The CDR3 DNA reads TGTGCCAGCAGTTACCGGGACCGTTACTACGAGCAGTACTTC.